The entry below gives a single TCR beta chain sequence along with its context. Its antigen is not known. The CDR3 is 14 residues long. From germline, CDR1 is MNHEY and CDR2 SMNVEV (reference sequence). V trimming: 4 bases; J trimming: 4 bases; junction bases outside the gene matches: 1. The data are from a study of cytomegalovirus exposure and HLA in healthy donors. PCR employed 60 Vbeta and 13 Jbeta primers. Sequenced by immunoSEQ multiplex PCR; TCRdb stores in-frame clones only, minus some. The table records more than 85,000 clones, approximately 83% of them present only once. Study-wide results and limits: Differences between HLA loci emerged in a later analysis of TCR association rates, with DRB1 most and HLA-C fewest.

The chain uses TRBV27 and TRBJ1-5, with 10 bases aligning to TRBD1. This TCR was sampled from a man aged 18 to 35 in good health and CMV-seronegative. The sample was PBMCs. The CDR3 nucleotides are TGTGCCAGCAGTTGGACAGGGGGGAATCAGCCCCAGCATTTT. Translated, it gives CASSWTGGNQPQHF.